These 8 T cell receptor beta chains were all obtained from the same sample, sequenced in a study of blood T cell repertoires in COVID-19. Generated by immunoSEQ multiplex PCR, the TCRdb table keeps only in-frame clones and is missing some. In the table there are around 330,000 clones, 85% of which are singletons. The specimen sequenced was PBMCs or T cells enriched from blood (not recorded which). The receptors originated from a woman in her thirties who had been exposed to COVID-19.

The chain couples TRBV30 to TRBJ2-2, with D tentatively TRBD2 (5 bases). The V gene lost 3 bases and the J gene lost 0 bases, with 11 bases spanning the gap. The CDR3 extends over 15 amino acids. The germline V gene encodes CDR1 GTSNPN and CDR2 SVGIG (reference sequence). The DNA of the CDR3 is TGTGCCTGGAGCGCGAGCGGAGCGAACACCGGGGAGCTGTTTTTT. Residues: CAWSASGANTGELFF. The complete variable domain, with remaining parts taken from reference TRBV30 and TRBJ2-2, reads SQTIHQWPATLVQPVGSPLSLECTVEGTSNPNLYWYRQAAGRGLQLLFYSVGIGQISSEVPQNLSASRPQDRQFILSSKKLLLSDSGFYLCAWSASGANTGELFFGEGSRLTVL.

The chain is built from TRBV28 and TRBJ1-5; 9 positions agree with TRBD1. The CDR3 is made up of 16 amino acids. Trimming removed 7 bases from V and 8 bases from J; junction bases left unmatched: 15. CDR1 is MDHEN, CDR2 SYDVKM, per germline. CDR3 DNA: TGTGCCAGCATCCTGGGGGGGACAGGGTTTCTCGAGCCCCAGCATTTT. Translation: CASILGGTGFLEPQHF.

V is TRBV7-2 and J is TRBJ2-7; 7 nucleotides align to TRBD1. V trimming: 5 bases; J trimming: 2 bases; junction bases outside the gene matches: 6. Germline CDR1 reads SGHTA; CDR2 reads FQGNSA. This CDR3 has 14 amino acids. The CDR3 protein is CASSRDSSTYEQYF. In DNA form, the CDR3 reads TGTGCCAGCAGCCGGGACAGCTCAACCTACGAGCAGTACTTC.

CDR3 DNA sequence: TGTGCCAGCAGTTCCTTTAGGGGGCGGGAGGTTCGCACGCAGTATTTT. Its protein product is CASSSFRGREVRTQYF. The V and J genes are TRBV28 and TRBJ2-3; possibly TRBD2 for D (8 bases). V lost 4 bases to trimming and J lost 9 bases, with 23 bases between them. CDR3 length equals 16 residues. Germline V CDR1 and CDR2: MDHEN, SYDVKM.

The chain carries TRBV19 and TRBJ1-4, with 8 bases fitting TRBD1. Germline CDR1 and CDR2: LNHDA and SQIVND (reference sequence). Trimming at V came to 5 bases and at J to 5 bases, leaving 10 bases not matched to a gene. The CDR3 consists of 16 residues. This chain's CDR3 is CASSLRLGQGNEKLFF. CDR3 coding DNA: TGTGCCAGTAGTCTTCGTTTAGGACAGGGCAATGAAAAACTGTTTTTT.

The J gene is TRBJ1-3, the V gene TRBV6-5, with 11 bases fitting TRBD1. Germline V gene sequence: CDR1 MNHEY, CDR2 SVGAGI. CDR3 length: 15 residues. V shed 10 bases and J 4 bases; nucleotides not matched to a gene: 9. For the CDR3, the DNA is TGTGCCATAAGATCCGGGACAGGGGGGGGAAACACCATATATTTT. This translates into CAIRSGTGGGNTIYF.

The rearrangement uses TRBV2 and TRBJ2-7, with TRBD1 as a possible D gene (7 bases). Looked up from germline, CDR1 is SNHLY and CDR2 is FYNNEI. Trimming took 4 bases from V and 5 from J, leaving 18 bases between them. The CDR3 is made up of 15 amino acids. In DNA, the CDR3 is TGTGCCAGCAGTGGATTAGGGACCAGGGGGGACGAGCAGTACTTC. Residues: CASSGLGTRGDEQYF.

V is TRBV4-2 and J is TRBJ2-1, with TRBD2 identical over 11 bases. This CDR3 region has 15 residues. The germline gives CDR1 LGHNA, CDR2 YNFKEQ. Trimming removed 3 bases from V and 9 bases from J; junction bases left unmatched: 7. The CDR3 region has the DNA TGTGCCAGCAGCCAGACTAGCGGGACTTTTCCTGAGCAGTTCTTC. It is translated as CASSQTSGTFPEQFF.